The source of this T cell receptor (beta chain) is a study of identical twins. Template switching added a universal primer site, and cDNA bore unique molecular identifiers. Using its own MiXCR run on the 5' RACE reads, TCRdb lists one record per CDR3 protein. The table shows around 280,000 distinct CDR3 sequences, with less than 9% occurring only once. Study-wide results and limits: The abundant beta clonotypes from cord blood had fewer insertions, and memory repertoires had none of this.

This clonotype was seen a few times. Its antigen is currently unknown. CDR1 is MGHRA and CDR2 is YSYEKL in the germline V gene. The length of the CDR3 is 15 residues. Deletions cut 0 bases from V and 8 bases from J, with 13 bases between. The data also belong to a second study, concerning yellow fever vaccine responses in identical twins.

The chain recombines TRBV4-1 with TRBJ1-4; TRBD1 might be the D (6 bases). The sequence derives from a woman aged 18-35 years in good health. The sequenced material came from memory (CD45RO+) T cells sorted from blood. This CDR3 is CASSQEGGLGEKLFF. In nucleotides, the CDR3 is TGCGCCAGCAGCCAAGAAGGGGGATTGGGGGAAAAACTGTTTTTT.